The rows below give T cell receptor beta chains drawn from one sample of a study of long-term antiretroviral therapy in people with HIV. Here immunoSEQ multiplex PCR was the method, and the copy in TCRdb shows in-frame clones only, minus some. The sample includes 20,000 or so clones, about three quarters of them seen just once. Sequences were derived from unsorted PBMCs, sampled 2.9 years after starting antiretroviral therapy. These receptors all stem from a woman aged 25 to 45 with HIV. The CDR3 runs from the conserved cysteine through the conserved F or W. The order of the fields is D gene, clone size, V gene, J gene, CDR3 protein, CDR3 DNA. The D gene is left open where the match is weak. Rows give clone size only sometimes, using once, few, many, or a class for an expanded clone.

-,-,TRBV29-1,TRBJ1-5,CSVLSGRSGNQPQHF,TGCAGCGTCCTTTCGGGTCGTAGTGGCAATCAGCCCCAGCATTTT
-,-,TRBV13,TRBJ1-2,CASSSGITQWGYTF,TGTGCCAGCAGCTCGGGAATCACTCAGTGGGGCTACACCTTC
-,-,TRBV9,TRBJ1-2,CASSPPGSF,TGTGCCAGCAGCCCCCCCGGGAGCTTC
TRBD2,-,TRBV27,TRBJ2-3,CASSSPSGEGTDTQYF,TGTGCCAGCAGTTCACCTAGCGGGGAGGGCACAGATACGCAGTATTTT
-,-,TRBV9,TRBJ2-3,CASSVDSTDTQYF,TGTGCCAGCAGCGTAGACAGCACAGATACGCAGTATTTT
-,-,TRBV5-6,TRBJ1-5,CASSLGQFSQPQHF,TGTGCCAGCAGCTTGGGGCAGTTCTCCCAGCCCCAGCATTTT
TRBD1,-,TRBV5-6,TRBJ1-3,CASSADRGANTIYF,TGTGCCAGCAGTGCGGACAGGGGAGCAAACACCATATATTTT
TRBD1,-,TRBV2,TRBJ1-1,CASSETGSNTEAFF,TGTGCCAGCAGTGAGACAGGGTCGAACACTGAAGCTTTCTTT
-,-,TRBV5-1,TRBJ2-5,CASSLGTTQETQYF,TGCGCCAGCAGCTTGGGAACTACTCAAGAGACCCAGTACTTC
TRBD1,-,TRBV27,TRBJ2-5,CASSFRQGQTGTIETQYF,TGTGCCAGCAGTTTCCGACAGGGGCAGACCGGGACGATCGAGACCCAGTACTTC
-,-,TRBV5-1,TRBJ2-1,CASSLGVFYNEQFF,TGCGCCAGCAGCTTGGGGGTATTCTACAATGAGCAGTTCTTC
-,-,TRBV18,TRBJ1-3,CASSPSGLSSGNTIYF,TGTGCCAGCTCACCAAGTGGACTGAGCTCTGGAAACACCATATATTTT
-,-,TRBV27,TRBJ2-4,CASSSAGLAKNIQYF,TGTGCCAGCAGTAGCGCTGGATTAGCCAAAAACATTCAGTACTTC
-,-,TRBV5-6,TRBJ1-5,CASSFYRGSNQPQHF,TGTGCCAGCAGCTTTTATAGGGGGAGCAATCAGCCCCAGCATTTT
-,-,TRBV5-1,TRBJ2-3,CASSLDPASDTQYF,TGCGCCAGCAGCTTGGACCCAGCATCAGATACGCAGTATTTT
-,-,TRBV15,TRBJ1-4,CATSRDKGANEKLFF,TGTGCCACCAGCAGAGATAAGGGGGCTAATGAAAAACTGTTTTTT
TRBD2,-,TRBV27,TRBJ2-1,CASSFQGLAARNEQFF,TGTGCCAGCAGTTTCCAGGGACTAGCGGCCCGTAATGAGCAGTTCTTC
-,-,TRBV19,TRBJ2-5,CASSPTVVRQETQYF,TGTGCCAGTAGTCCGACGGTGGTTCGGCAAGAGACCCAGTACTTC
-,-,TRBV2,TRBJ2-6,CASSEELFSGANVLTF,TGTGCCAGCAGTGAAGAGCTTTTCTCTGGGGCCAACGTCCTGACTTTC
TRBD1,-,TRBV10-3,TRBJ2-3,CAISAGQVSTDTQYF,TGTGCCATCAGTGCCGGACAGGTTAGCACAGATACGCAGTATTTT
-,-,TRBV10-1,TRBJ2-2,CASSDFIDSAGELFF,TGCGCCAGCAGTGATTTTATAGATTCCGCCGGGGAGCTGTTTTTT
TRBD2,once,TRBV25-1,TRBJ2-3,CASIPLAGGGDTQYF,TGTGCCAGCATTCCACTAGCGGGGGGGGGAGATACGCAGTATTTT
TRBD1,few,TRBV6-5,TRBJ1-1,CASSYLSTGFGTEAFF,TGTGCCAGCAGTTATCTCTCGACAGGGTTCGGTACTGAAGCTTTCTTT
-,-,TRBV4-2,TRBJ1-4,CASSQDIVSDINEKLFF,TGTGCCAGCAGCCAAGATATCGTCTCAGATATAAATGAAAAACTGTTTTTT
-,-,TRBV6-1,TRBJ2-3,CASSNYRDRTDTQYF,TGTGCCAGCAGTAATTACAGGGATCGTACAGATACGCAGTATTTT
-,few,TRBV5-6,TRBJ1-2,CASSLQGVTNYGYTF,TGTGCCAGCAGCTTGCAAGGGGTTACTAACTATGGCTACACCTTC
-,-,TRBV20-1,TRBJ2-7,CSASLGNEQYF,TGCAGTGCTAGTTTAGGGAACGAGCAGTACTTC
TRBD1,-,TRBV9,TRBJ1-3,CASSVGQGMGVSGNTIYF,TGTGCCAGCAGCGTAGGACAGGGTATGGGGGTGTCTGGAAACACCATATATTTT
-,-,TRBV18,TRBJ2-7,CASSPPGSEQYF,TGTGCCAGCTCACCCCCAGGCTCCGAGCAGTACTTC
TRBD1,-,TRBV30,TRBJ1-5,CAWSFPTDRGRWQPQHF,TGTGCCTGGAGTTTCCCCACGGACAGGGGGCGATGGCAGCCCCAGCATTTT